Listed below are T cell receptor beta chains from one sample, sequenced in a study of blood T cell repertoires in COVID-19. The data were produced by immunoSEQ multiplex PCR, yet TCRdb's version contains in-frame clones alone and is incomplete. This sample carries about 63,000 clones, nearly 95% of them seen once, and the ten largest clones take 4.6%. The sample consisted of peripheral blood. Receptors were obtained from a man aged 45-65 years with active COVID-19. The CDR3 runs from the conserved cysteine through the conserved F or W. The D gene is left open where the match is weak. Not all rows give a size; the values are once, few, many and, for expanded clones, a class.

d_gene: TRBD1; v_gene: TRBV5-4; abundance: .; j_gene: TRBJ2-7; CDR3aa: CASSPDRGGYEQYF; CDR3nt: TGTGCCAGCAGCCCTGACAGGGGCGGCTACGAGCAGTACTTC
d_gene: TRBD2; v_gene: TRBV7-2; abundance: .; j_gene: TRBJ2-7; CDR3aa: CASSLNAGEKLYEQYF; CDR3nt: TGTGCCAGCAGCTTAAACGCGGGAGAGAAGCTCTACGAGCAGTACTTC
d_gene: .; v_gene: TRBV6-2/TRBV6-3; abundance: .; j_gene: TRBJ2-3; CDR3aa: CASSRDSYTDTQYF; CDR3nt: TGTGCCAGCAGCCGGGACTCCTACACAGATACGCAGTATTTT
d_gene: .; v_gene: TRBV4-3; abundance: once; j_gene: TRBJ1-3; CDR3aa: CASSHGGSSGNTIYF; CDR3nt: TGCGCCAGCAGCCATGGTGGGAGCTCTGGAAACACCATATATTTT
d_gene: .; v_gene: TRBV18; abundance: .; j_gene: TRBJ1-1; CDR3aa: CASSPPINTEAFF; CDR3nt: TGTGCCAGCTCACCACCTATAAACACTGAAGCTTTCTTT
d_gene: .; v_gene: TRBV30; abundance: .; j_gene: TRBJ1-3; CDR3aa: CAWLRQVSGNTIYF; CDR3nt: TGTGCCTGGTTGAGACAGGTCTCTGGAAACACCATATATTTT
d_gene: .; v_gene: TRBV6-5; abundance: .; j_gene: TRBJ2-5; CDR3aa: CASSFHGETQYF; CDR3nt: TGTGCCAGCAGTTTCCACGGGGAGACCCAGTACTTC
d_gene: TRBD2; v_gene: TRBV27; abundance: .; j_gene: TRBJ2-5; CDR3aa: CASSLGLVGQETQYF; CDR3nt: TGTGCCAGCAGTCTAGGACTAGTGGGCCAAGAGACCCAGTACTTC
d_gene: .; v_gene: TRBV4-1; abundance: .; j_gene: TRBJ1-1; CDR3aa: CASSPPGSSTEAFF; CDR3nt: TGCGCCAGCAGCCCCCCAGGGTCGAGCACTGAAGCTTTCTTT
d_gene: TRBD1; v_gene: TRBV3-1/TRBV3-2; abundance: .; j_gene: TRBJ2-1; CDR3aa: CASSQDGQGAQEQFF; CDR3nt: TGTGCCAGCAGCCAAGATGGACAGGGGGCGCAGGAGCAGTTCTTC
d_gene: TRBD1; v_gene: TRBV24-1; abundance: few; j_gene: TRBJ2-2; CDR3aa: CATSRPTGAGTGELFF; CDR3nt: TGTGCCACCAGCAGACCGACAGGGGCAGGAACCGGGGAGCTGTTTTTT
d_gene: TRBD2; v_gene: TRBV2; abundance: .; j_gene: TRBJ2-3; CDR3aa: CASMLAGVDTQYF; CDR3nt: TGTGCCAGCATGCTAGCGGGAGTAGATACGCAGTATTTT
d_gene: .; v_gene: TRBV28; abundance: .; j_gene: TRBJ1-2; CDR3aa: CASSLRGYGYTF; CDR3nt: TGTGCCAGCAGTTTGAGAGGGTATGGCTACACCTTC
d_gene: .; v_gene: TRBV5-1; abundance: .; j_gene: TRBJ2-2; CDR3aa: CASGRRRLGETGELFF; CDR3nt: TGCGCCAGCGGACGGAGGAGACTAGGGGAGACCGGGGAGCTGTTTTTT
d_gene: TRBD1; v_gene: TRBV9; abundance: .; j_gene: TRBJ2-7; CDR3aa: CASGPSTGSSYEQYF; CDR3nt: TGTGCCAGCGGGCCTTCGACAGGGTCAAGCTACGAGCAGTACTTC
d_gene: TRBD1; v_gene: TRBV5-5; abundance: .; j_gene: TRBJ2-5; CDR3aa: CASSLQGGRETQYF; CDR3nt: TGTGCCAGCAGCTTACAAGGGGGCAGGGAGACCCAGTACTTC
d_gene: .; v_gene: TRBV5-1; abundance: .; j_gene: TRBJ1-2; CDR3aa: CASSLVAPEVDGYTF; CDR3nt: TGCGCCAGCAGCTTGGTGGCCCCGGAGGTCGATGGCTACACCTTC
d_gene: .; v_gene: TRBV16; abundance: few; j_gene: TRBJ1-5; CDR3aa: CASSHEGRQPQHF; CDR3nt: TGTGCCAGCAGCCATGAGGGCCGACAGCCCCAGCATTTT
d_gene: TRBD1; v_gene: TRBV28; abundance: .; j_gene: TRBJ2-7; CDR3aa: CASSPGQGGPYEQYF; CDR3nt: TGTGCCAGCAGCCCGGGACAGGGGGGACCCTACGAGCAGTACTTC
d_gene: .; v_gene: TRBV18; abundance: .; j_gene: TRBJ1-4; CDR3aa: CASSRRQEDNEKLFF; CDR3nt: TGTGCCAGCTCACGACGACAGGAAGATAATGAAAAACTGTTTTTT
d_gene: .; v_gene: TRBV4-3; abundance: .; j_gene: TRBJ1-3; CDR3aa: CASSQGHHSGNTIYF; CDR3nt: TGCGCCAGCAGCCAGGGACACCACTCTGGAAACACCATATATTTT
d_gene: TRBD1; v_gene: TRBV2; abundance: .; j_gene: TRBJ1-5; CDR3aa: CASSETGIGNQPQHF; CDR3nt: TGTGCCAGCAGTGAGACAGGGATCGGCAATCAGCCCCAGCATTTT
d_gene: .; v_gene: TRBV12-5; abundance: .; j_gene: TRBJ2-2; CDR3aa: CASGPMNTGELFF; CDR3nt: TGTGCTAGTGGTCCCATGAACACCGGGGAGCTGTTTTTT
d_gene: .; v_gene: TRBV25-1; abundance: once; j_gene: TRBJ2-3; CDR3aa: CASSVSGPDTQYF; CDR3nt: TGTGCCAGCAGTGTGAGCGGTCCAGATACGCAGTATTTT
d_gene: TRBD1; v_gene: TRBV5-5; abundance: once; j_gene: TRBJ2-3; CDR3aa: CASSPRQGISTDTQYF; CDR3nt: TGTGCCAGCAGCCCCAGACAGGGGATAAGCACAGATACGCAGTATTTT
d_gene: .; v_gene: TRBV10-3; abundance: .; j_gene: TRBJ1-1; CDR3aa: CAISERGDTEAFF; CDR3nt: TGTGCCATCAGCGAAAGGGGCGACACTGAAGCTTTCTTT
d_gene: TRBD1; v_gene: TRBV5-1; abundance: .; j_gene: TRBJ2-2; CDR3aa: CASSLSVRTGFNTGELFF; CDR3nt: TGCGCCAGCAGCTTGTCCGTTCGGACAGGGTTTAACACCGGGGAGCTGTTTTTT
d_gene: .; v_gene: TRBV18; abundance: .; j_gene: TRBJ2-2; CDR3aa: CASSPGIRVLTGELFF; CDR3nt: TGTGCCAGCTCACCAGGGATCAGGGTGCTGACCGGGGAGCTGTTTTTT
d_gene: TRBD1; v_gene: TRBV28; abundance: .; j_gene: TRBJ1-1; CDR3aa: CASSPAGTGAAEAFF; CDR3nt: TGTGCCAGCAGTCCGGCCGGGACAGGGGCGGCTGAAGCTTTCTTT
d_gene: TRBD1; v_gene: TRBV28; abundance: .; j_gene: TRBJ1-5; CDR3aa: CASSPSDRGQNQPQHF; CDR3nt: TGTGCCAGCAGTCCCTCGGACAGGGGCCAGAACCAGCCCCAGCATTTT
d_gene: .; v_gene: TRBV5-1; abundance: .; j_gene: TRBJ1-1; CDR3aa: CASNYQAFF; CDR3nt: TGCGCCAGCAACTATCAAGCTTTCTTT
d_gene: .; v_gene: TRBV11-2; abundance: .; j_gene: TRBJ2-2; CDR3aa: CASSLGNRGTGELFF; CDR3nt: TGTGCCAGCAGCTTAGGCAACCGGGGGACCGGGGAGCTGTTTTTT
d_gene: .; v_gene: TRBV7-3; abundance: .; j_gene: TRBJ2-1; CDR3aa: CASSSRTGGNEQFF; CDR3nt: TGTGCCAGCAGCTCACGGACTGGGGGGAATGAGCAGTTCTTC
d_gene: .; v_gene: TRBV4-1; abundance: .; j_gene: TRBJ1-1; CDR3aa: CASSHTWANTEAFF; CDR3nt: TGCGCCAGCAGCCACACATGGGCGAACACTGAAGCTTTCTTT
d_gene: .; v_gene: TRBV5-8; abundance: .; j_gene: TRBJ2-1; CDR3aa: CASSLAARTYNEQFF; CDR3nt: TGTGCCAGCAGCTTGGCGGCCAGGACCTACAATGAGCAGTTCTTC
d_gene: .; v_gene: TRBV7-9; abundance: once; j_gene: TRBJ1-4; CDR3aa: CASSLALQTNEKLFF; CDR3nt: TGTGCCAGCAGCTTAGCTCTTCAGACTAATGAAAAACTGTTTTTT
d_gene: .; v_gene: TRBV28; abundance: .; j_gene: TRBJ2-3; CDR3aa: CASSFGPTDTQYF; CDR3nt: TGTGCCAGCAGTTTTGGGCCCACAGATACGCAGTATTTT
d_gene: TRBD2; v_gene: TRBV7-2; abundance: .; j_gene: TRBJ2-3; CDR3aa: CASSLIGTTTDTQYF; CDR3nt: TGTGCCAGCAGCCTAATAGGGACTACCACAGATACGCAGTATTTT
d_gene: .; v_gene: TRBV6-1; abundance: .; j_gene: TRBJ2-2; CDR3aa: CASIASATGELFF; CDR3nt: TGTGCCAGCATCGCAAGCGCCACCGGGGAGCTGTTTTTT
d_gene: TRBD1; v_gene: TRBV24-1; abundance: .; j_gene: TRBJ1-1; CDR3aa: CATSDSTGGGTEAFF; CDR3nt: TGTGCCACCAGTGATTCGACAGGGGGGGGTACTGAAGCTTTCTTT
d_gene: TRBD1; v_gene: TRBV18; abundance: .; j_gene: TRBJ1-4; CDR3aa: CASSPRQGATNEKLFF; CDR3nt: TGTGCCAGCTCACCAAGGCAGGGGGCAACTAATGAAAAACTGTTTTTT